The 15 T cell receptor beta chains below were found in one sample sequenced in a study of shared clonotypes between healthy human individuals. Profiling relied on immunoSEQ multiplex PCR, and the TCRdb table lists in-frame clones only, not all of them. The table lists 950,000 to 1,300,000 clones, about 75% of them singletons, with 1.2% to 1.5% in the top ten. Input material: memory CD4+ T cells sorted from blood. Subset specified: CD45RA-negative fraction. The source of these receptors is a young man in good health.

This chain joins TRBV5-4 and TRBJ1-4; D perhaps matches TRBD1 (6 bases). CDR1 and CDR2 (germline): SGHNT, YYREEE (reference sequence). There are 15 residues in the CDR3. The V and J ends lost 5 bases and 4 bases respectively, with 15 bases between them. The CDR3 DNA sequence: TGTGCCAGCAGTTCACAGGGATCACATAATGAAAAACTGTTTTTT. Its translation: CASSSQGSHNEKLFF.

This clone was found a few times. The J gene is TRBJ2-7, the V gene TRBV30; a weak D match, TRBD1 (6 bases). The V end was cut by 2 bases, the J end by 5 bases, with 13 bases between. Germline CDR1 reads GTSNPN; CDR2 reads SVGIG (reference sequence). CDR3 size: 13 residues. The CDR3, as DNA: TGTGCCTGGAGTCGGCAGGGGTCCGACGAGCAGTACTTC. It is translated as CAWSRQGSDEQYF.

The V call is TRBV28, the J call TRBJ1-2; 8 bases fit TRBD1. Looked up from germline, CDR1 is MDHEN and CDR2 is SYDVKM. Trimming took 3 bases from V and 0 from J; bases not matched to a gene: 6. The CDR3 runs 16 residues. CDR3 in amino acids: CASSFRRGLTNYGYTF. The CDR3 nucleotides are TGTGCCAGCAGTTTCCGCAGGGGGCTCACTAACTATGGCTACACCTTC.

This chain connects TRBV28 to TRBJ2-7; D is tentatively TRBD1 or TRBD2 (6 bases each). This CDR3 is 14 amino acids long. V lost 8 bases and J 4 bases, leaving 18 bases between the germline ends. The V gene's germline CDR1 is MDHEN and CDR2 SYDVKM. The CDR3 sequence: CASYGGGPPYEQYF. CDR3 DNA sequence: TGTGCCAGCTATGGAGGGGGGCCCCCTTACGAGCAGTACTTC.

The chain recombines TRBV7-9 with TRBJ2-2; D is perhaps TRBD2 (6 bases). CDR3 length: 15 residues. Trimming pared 2 bases from V and 7 bases from J, leaving 14 bases between. In germline, CDR1 is SEHNR, CDR2 FQNEAQ (reference sequence). The CDR3 here is CASSLQGRLGGELFF. DNA for the CDR3: TGTGCCAGCAGCTTACAAGGGAGACTAGGCGGGGAGCTGTTTTTT.

The V call is TRBV5-1, the J call TRBJ1-1; no clear D. Trimming left V 6 bases short and J 1 base short, with 10 bases between. Per the germline V gene, CDR1 is SGHRS and CDR2 is YFSETQ. This CDR3 has 13 residues. CDR3 coding DNA: TGCGCCAGCACCCCGGGGAGGAACACTGAAGCTTTCTTT. This translates into CASTPGRNTEAFF. The full variable domain, completed using reference TRBV5-1 and TRBJ1-1, is KAGVTQTPRYLIKTRGQQVTLSCSPISGHRSVSWYQQTPGQGLQFLFEYFSETQRNKGNFPGRFSGRQFSNSRSEMNVSTLELGDSALYLCASTPGRNTEAFFGQGTRLTVV.

The chain carries TRBV5-8 and TRBJ1-2; D gene ambiguous. CDR3 length: 15 amino acids. The ends were cut back, 4 bases at V and 2 bases at J, with 15 bases in the middle. Per the germline V gene, CDR1 is SGHTS and CDR2 is YDEGEE. CDR3 residues: CASSRGLATNYGYTF. CDR3 nucleotides: TGTGCCAGCAGCAGAGGGCTAGCTACCAACTATGGCTACACCTTC.

The V gene is TRBV30, the J gene TRBJ1-3, with TRBD1 matching 8 bases. Germline CDR1 is GTSNPN and CDR2 is SVGIG (reference sequence). The trim removed 4 bases at V and 2 bases at J, leaving 4 bases unmatched. CDR3 length equals 14 residues. The DNA for the CDR3 is TGTGCCTGGATGACAGGGGAGACTGGAAACACCATATATTTT. It translates to CAWMTGETGNTIYF.

V and J are TRBV2 and TRBJ2-1; 13 bases are shared with TRBD2. The CDR3 has 16 amino acids. The germline V gene encodes CDR1 SNHLY and CDR2 FYNNEI. V dropped 6 bases and J dropped 8; count of bases not matched to a gene: 10. This chain's CDR3 is CASRGGLAGESDEQFF. DNA of the CDR3: TGTGCCAGCAGGGGAGGACTAGCGGGGGAATCGGATGAGCAGTTCTTC.

This clone was observed a single time. Germline is not matched at one junction end, which may reflect a read error. The chain joins TRBV4-1 to TRBJ2-7, with TRBD1 matching over 9 bases. The CDR3 spans 12 residues. Germline-derived CDR1 and CDR2 are MGHRA and YSYEKL. CDR3 bases: TGCGCCAGCAGCCAAGTTGGGACAGGGCCTCGCTTC. It translates to CASSQVGTGPRF.

The chain has TRBV7-2 and TRBJ2-7; D is ambiguous. CDR1 and CDR2 from the germline V gene are SGHTA and FQGNSA. Trimming stripped 5 bases from V and 0 bases from J, with 11 bases between. The CDR3 covers 14 residues. CDR3 sequence: CASSQTVVSYEQYF. The CDR3 DNA is TGTGCCAGCAGCCAGACTGTAGTCTCCTACGAGCAGTACTTC.

The chain uses TRBV28 and TRBJ1-5, with 7 bases lining up with TRBD1. The CDR3 contains 13 residues. Germline loops: CDR1 MDHEN, CDR2 SYDVKM. Losses at the gene ends were 8 bases for V and 3 bases for J; bases not matched to a gene: 4. The CDR3 sequence: CASHGQANQPQHF. CDR3 nucleotide sequence: TGTGCCAGCCATGGACAGGCCAATCAGCCCCAGCATTTT.

This clone was picked up a small number of times. The chain recombines TRBV18 with TRBJ1-6; D gene unclear. V dropped 3 bases and J dropped 8 bases, with 8 bases sitting between them. Germline lookup yields CDR1 KGHSH and CDR2 LQKENI. This CDR3 is built from 13 residues. CDR3 in amino acids: CASSPLIDSPLHF. The DNA of the CDR3 is TGTGCCAGCTCACCTTTGATTGATTCACCCCTCCACTTT.

The chain recombines TRBV4-3 with TRBJ1-4, with 9 positions matching TRBD1. Germline lookup yields CDR1 LGHNA and CDR2 YSLEER. The CDR3 runs 20 residues. V was pared by 1 base and J by 10 bases, with 22 bases of the junction left unmatched. In nucleotides, the CDR3 is TGCGCCAGCAGCCAAGGTCTTCCGGGACAGGGCTCGCTCCTAGGGGTAAAACTGTTTTTT. Translating it yields CASSQGLPGQGSLLGVKLFF.

This clone has more than one count but fewer than ten. V is TRBV6-1 and J is TRBJ1-1; no firm D call. The CDR3 sequence is 11 residues long. Germline V gene data show CDR1 as MNHNS and CDR2 as SASEGT. Trimming took off 2 bases at V and 8 bases at J, with 6 bases between the two ends. As DNA, the CDR3 is TGTGCCAGCAGTGAATCCCGAGAAGCTTTCTTT. It codes for CASSESREAFF.